This TCR beta chain originates from a study of identical twins. Overall study findings and caveats: The more abundant beta clonotypes in cord blood had fewer insertions, and memory repertoires did not show this.

Concerning this clonotype: The antigen remains unidentified. This may arise from a read error, as a much more abundant clone is one base away.

Deletions cut 3 bases from V and 0 bases from J, with 12 bases between. CDR1 is DFQATT and CDR2 is SNEGSKA in the germline V gene (reference sequence). The CDR3 spans 15 residues. TCRdb fed the 5' RACE reads into MiXCR, producing one record per CDR3 protein. The profile covers under 450,000 distinct CDR3 sequences, with about 18% appearing a single time and roughly an eighth taken by the ten largest. The J gene is TRBJ2-1, the V gene TRBV20-1; D gene uncertain. The TCR originated in a man over 45 in good health. The specimen was naive T cells sorted from blood. This CDR3 is CSARDTRNSYNEQFF. DNA of the CDR3: TGCAGTGCTAGGGATACCAGGAACTCCTACAATGAGCAGTTCTTC.